These 19 T cell receptor beta chains share one sample of origin, sequenced in a study of graft-versus-host responses after intestinal transplantation (dated by TCRdb to the early 2020s). For these receptors, no antigen is known. Library preparation employed the immunoSEQ multiplex PCR assay. Drawn from immuneACCESS, this table holds only the in-frame rearrangements with V and J called that TCRdb kept. Clones are partly lost; checked studies trace under half to an unresolved V gene and leave the rest unexplained. Counted in this sample were under 90,000 clones; roughly 90% of them appeared once. Of the sample, about 4.3% is held by the ten largest clones. Reading the label with the study, this specimen's time point is: cells obtained before transplantation from donor or recipient. Sample: unstimulated CD8+ T cells sorted from spleen or lymph node cells, taken before transplant. The origin of the receptors is a human donor who was the organ donor for an intestinal transplant.

V usage is TRBV28 and J usage is TRBJ2-7; 9 bases are a match to TRBD1. Germline V gene lookup returns CDR1 MDHEN and CDR2 SYDVKM. The ends lost 6 bases at V and 5 bases at J; junction bases unmatched: 8. This CDR3 spans 14 amino acids. The CDR3 DNA follows: TGTGCCAGCAGCAACAGGGGGCCGTTGGACGAGCAGTACGTC. This encodes CASSNRGPLDEQYV.

The chain employs TRBV5-4 and TRBJ1-2; 8 nucleotides match TRBD1. This CDR3 has 15 amino acids. Trimming cost V 2 bases and J 7 bases; bases outside gene matches: 10. Germline loops: CDR1 SGHNT, CDR2 YYREEE (reference sequence). This chain's CDR3 is CASSFEPGQASGYTF. In DNA, the CDR3 is TGTGCCAGCAGCTTTGAACCGGGACAGGCATCTGGCTACACCTTC.

This clone appeared a few times. The rearrangement uses TRBV19 and TRBJ1-3, with 8 bases fitting TRBD1. Trimming removed 5 bases from V and 7 bases from J; junction bases left unmatched: 10. This CDR3 has 15 amino acids. The germline CDR1 and CDR2 sequences are LNHDA and SQIVND (reference sequence). CDR3 protein: CASSSSRDRPNTIYF. Written as DNA, the CDR3 is TGTGCCAGTAGTTCCTCCCGGGACAGGCCTAACACCATATATTTT.

The chain links TRBV7-9 to TRBJ1-2; D unresolved. CDR3 size: 12 residues. Trimming removed 4 bases at V and 3 bases at J, with 6 bases between. The germline V gene has CDR1 SEHNR and CDR2 FQNEAQ (reference sequence). The CDR3 spells CASSSFDYGYTF. CDR3 nucleotide sequence: TGTGCCAGCAGCTCCTTCGACTATGGCTACACCTTC.

This chain links TRBV27 with TRBJ1-2, with 12 bases fitting TRBD1. Per germline, CDR1 MNHEY and CDR2 SMNVEV (reference sequence). The CDR3 spans 16 residues. The V segment lost 8 bases and the J segment 3 bases; nucleotides outside the gene matches: 10. This chain's CDR3 is CASDKFGTGGHYGYTF. DNA for the CDR3: TGTGCCAGCGATAAATTCGGGACAGGGGGCCACTATGGCTACACCTTC.

The genes are TRBV6-5 and TRBJ2-3; the match to TRBD2 covers 7 bases. This CDR3 contains 16 residues. Germline CDR1 MNHEY, CDR2 SVGAGI. V lost 2 bases, J lost 0 bases, and 5 bases stayed unmatched. CDR3 loop: CASSYLPSGSTDTQYF. The CDR3 DNA reads as TGTGCCAGCAGTTACCTTCCTAGCGGAAGCACAGATACGCAGTATTTT.

The chain is built from TRBV2 and TRBJ2-1, with unresolved D. This CDR3 is built from 14 residues. CDR1 and CDR2 from the germline V gene are SNHLY and FYNNEI. Trimming pared 1 base from V and 0 bases from J, leaving 4 bases between. CDR3 sequence (DNA): TGTGCCAGCAGTGAAGGTAGCTCCTACAATGAGCAGTTCTTC. It specifies CASSEGSSYNEQFF.

The chain uses TRBV11-2 and TRBJ2-7, with 7 bases identical to TRBD2. This CDR3 region has 13 residues. J was trimmed by 3 bases and V by 5 bases; bases with no gene match: 4. CDR1 and CDR2 (germline): SGHAT, FQNNGV. Here the CDR3 reads CASSIQRDYEQYV. In DNA, the CDR3 is TGTGCCAGCAGCATCCAGCGGGACTACGAGCAGTACGTC.

The chain couples TRBV7-8 to TRBJ2-1; 7 positions agree with TRBD1. This CDR3 has 16 residues. Trimming took 4 bases from V and 0 from J; bases not matched to a gene: 6. CDR1 and CDR2 from the germline V gene are SGHVS and FQNEAQ. CDR3 amino acids: CASSWVGQSSYNEQFF. In DNA, the CDR3 is TGTGCCAGCAGCTGGGTGGGACAGAGCTCCTACAATGAGCAGTTCTTC.

The chain links TRBV2 to TRBJ1-2; TRBD1 matches 9 bases. The V gene end was trimmed by 6 bases and the J gene end by 3 bases; junction bases not matched to a gene: 2. This CDR3 contains 13 residues. Germline CDR1 and CDR2: SNHLY and FYNNEI. As DNA, the CDR3 is TGTGCCAGCAGGGACAGGGGTGACTATGGCTACACCTTC. It translates to CASRDRGDYGYTF.

V and J are TRBV7-9 and TRBJ2-1; 9 nucleotides align to TRBD2. This CDR3 is 17 amino acids long. Germline V gene sequence: CDR1 SEHNR, CDR2 FQNEAQ (reference sequence). J lost 8 bases, V lost 5 bases, and 16 bases had no gene match. The CDR3 here is CASSPPPLAGRPHEQFF. The CDR3 coding sequence is TGTGCCAGCAGCCCCCCCCCACTAGCGGGCCGCCCCCATGAGCAGTTCTTC.

This clone was counted once. This sequence joins TRBV7-6 and TRBJ1-4; weak D call: TRBD1 (5 bases). Trimming cost V 0 bases and J 6 bases, with 8 bases left between them. The CDR3 sequence is 14 residues long. CDR1 is SGHVS and CDR2 is FNYEAQ in the germline V gene. The CDR3 loop reads CASSLAGRDEKLFF. CDR3 DNA: TGTGCCAGCAGCTTAGCGGGGCGTGATGAAAAACTGTTTTTT.

The rearrangement links TRBV2 to TRBJ1-1; no definite D call. Germline CDR1 and CDR2: SNHLY and FYNNEI. V was cut by 5 bases and J by 4 bases, with 5 bases left in between. The CDR3 runs to 11 residues. CDR3 nucleotides: TGTGCCAGCAGTCACTCCACTGAAGCTTTCTTT. Translating gives CASSHSTEAFF.

This chain uses TRBV9 with TRBJ2-2; 7 bases line up with TRBD1. The ends lost 4 bases at V and 0 bases at J; junction bases unmatched: 6. The CDR3 sequence is 16 residues long. In germline, CDR1 is SGDLS, CDR2 YYNGEE. CDR3 bases: TGTGCCAGCAGCCAACCCCAGGGGGCGAACACCGGGGAGCTGTTTTTT. As protein: CASSQPQGANTGELFF.

The chain uses TRBV19 and TRBJ2-1, with D maybe TRBD2 (5 bases). The CDR3 length is 15 residues. V was pared by 7 bases and J by 0 bases, with 13 bases between. Germline V gene data show CDR1 as LNHDA and CDR2 as SQIVND (reference sequence). The CDR3 sequence: CASTPVGSSYNEQFF. CDR3 nucleotides: TGTGCCAGTACCCCGGTGGGGAGCTCCTACAATGAGCAGTTCTTC.

In its sample, this clone was seen once. The J gene is TRBJ2-3, the V gene TRBV7-6, with D possibly being TRBD2 (5 bases). Germline V gives CDR1 SGHVS, CDR2 FNYEAQ. CDR3 length: 15 amino acids. V lost 5 bases and J 4 bases, leaving 16 bases between the germline ends. This CDR3 is CASSLGSGDADTQYF. The DNA for the CDR3 is TGTGCCAGCAGCCTCGGCAGCGGAGACGCAGATACGCAGTATTTT.

The V call is TRBV28, the J call TRBJ2-5, with TRBD1 identical over 9 bases. The CDR3 sequence is 15 residues long. V gave up 6 bases and J gave up 5 bases; unmatched junction bases: 10. CDR1 and CDR2 from the germline V gene are MDHEN and SYDVKM. The CDR3 DNA sequence: TGTGCCAGCAGCTTCGTGAGGGGACAGGGCGAGACCCAGTACTTC. It yields the protein CASSFVRGQGETQYF.

This chain uses TRBV19 with TRBJ2-6, with 7 bases matching TRBD1. V lost 3 bases and J lost 1; bases outside the gene matches: 9. Germline loops: CDR1 LNHDA, CDR2 SQIVND (reference sequence). The CDR3 spans 18 residues. Here the CDR3 reads CASSIISGGPSGANVLTF. DNA of the CDR3: TGTGCCAGTAGTATTATCTCAGGGGGTCCATCTGGGGCCAACGTCCTGACTTTC.

The rearrangement uses TRBV5-4 and TRBJ2-5; D remains unclear. The CDR3 runs 13 residues. Germline values: CDR1 SGHNT, CDR2 YYREEE (reference sequence). The V end was cut by 3 bases, the J end by 0 bases, with 6 bases between. For the CDR3, the DNA is TGTGCCAGCAGCTCCGACTACCAAGAGACCCAGTACTTC. This translates into CASSSDYQETQYF.